These T cell receptor beta chains were read from a single sample in a study of cytomegalovirus exposure and HLA in healthy donors. Data came from immunoSEQ multiplex PCR; TCRdb stores just in-frame clones and leaves some out. The sample has some 150,000 clones; 70% to 90% are singletons. The source material was PBMCs. All receptors come from a woman in her thirties in good health and CMV-seronegative. Each CDR3 is given with its conserved first and last residue. The D gene is left open where the match is weak. Expanded clones are given a class, and other clones once, few, many or no size at all.

TRBD2	TRBV7-7	NA	TRBJ2-1	CASSLGLAGGSEQFF	TGTGCCAGCAGCTTAGGGCTAGCGGGGGGAAGTGAGCAGTTCTTC
TRBD2	TRBV10-2	NA	TRBJ2-2	CASSVVSGRANTGELFF	TGCGCCAGCAGTGTTGTTAGCGGGAGAGCGAACACCGGGGAGCTGTTTTTT
NA	TRBV4-1	NA	TRBJ2-3	CASSQWGETDTQYF	TGCGCCAGCAGCCAATGGGGGGAGACAGATACGCAGTATTTT
TRBD1	TRBV7-9	NA	TRBJ2-3	CASSSMTGSGDTQYF	TGTGCCAGCAGCTCCATGACAGGGAGCGGAGATACGCAGTATTTT
TRBD1	TRBV9	NA	TRBJ1-3	CASSQGDTIYF	TGTGCCAGCTCACAGGGGGACACCATATATTTT
NA	TRBV29-1	NA	TRBJ2-5	CSLRTGKGETQYF	TGCAGCCTACGCACAGGGAAGGGAGAGACCCAGTACTTC
NA	TRBV4-1	once	TRBJ2-6	CASSPGGANVLTF	TGCGCCAGCAGCCCAGGCGGGGCCAACGTCCTGACTTTC
NA	TRBV5-6	NA	TRBJ1-2	CASSLTTGGYGYTF	TGTGCCAGCAGCTTAACAACCGGGGGCTATGGCTACACCTTC
NA	TRBV27	NA	TRBJ1-6	CASNSDGSIQPLHF	TGTGCCAGCAACTCAGACGGGAGCATTCAGCCCCTCCACTTT
TRBD1	TRBV5-1	NA	TRBJ2-7	CASSPGQGSSYEQYF	TGCGCCAGCAGCCCGGGACAGGGTAGCTCCTACGAGCAGTACTTC
TRBD2	TRBV14	NA	TRBJ2-3	CASSQVVAGVRTDTQYF	TGTGCCAGCAGCCAAGTGGTAGCGGGGGTCCGAACAGATACGCAGTATTTT
TRBD2	TRBV9	NA	TRBJ2-4	CASSVGGGIEKNIQYF	TGTGCCAGCAGCGTAGGGGGGGGGATTGAGAAAAACATTCAGTACTTC
TRBD1	TRBV7-9	NA	TRBJ2-7	CASRSDRAGEQYF	TGTGCCAGCAGATCGGACAGGGCGGGTGAGCAGTACTTC
NA	TRBV7-2	NA	TRBJ2-2	CASSSQGTGELFF	TGTGCCAGCAGCTCCCAGGGGACCGGGGAGCTGTTTTTT
NA	TRBV6-1	NA	TRBJ1-5	CASSEGRLSPGVNQPQHF	TGTGCCAGCAGTGAAGGCAGGCTCTCCCCCGGGGTCAATCAGCCCCAGCATTTT
NA	TRBV7-9	NA	TRBJ2-7	CASSLVPRTYEQYF	TGTGCCAGCAGCTTAGTACCCAGAACCTACGAGCAGTACTTC
NA	TRBV9	NA	TRBJ2-3	CASSGGGGADTQYF	TGTGCCAGCAGCGGAGGGGGGGGCGCAGATACGCAGTATTTT
NA	TRBV5-4	few	TRBJ1-2	CASSLVSGYGYTF	TGTGCCAGCAGCTTGGTATCAGGGTATGGCTACACCTTC
NA	TRBV20-1	NA	TRBJ2-3	CSVLAADTQYF	TGCAGTGTTTTAGCCGCAGATACGCAGTATTTT
TRBD2	TRBV29-1	NA	TRBJ2-3	CSARGLAAADTQYF	TGCAGCGCCCGCGGACTAGCGGCCGCAGATACGCAGTATTTT
NA	TRBV30	NA	TRBJ2-5	CAWSTLVGETQYF	TGTGCCTGGAGTACGCTAGTCGGTGAGACCCAGTACTTC
TRBD1	TRBV18	NA	TRBJ2-4	CASSLRQGPENIQYF	TGTGCCAGCTCACTTCGACAGGGTCCGGAAAACATTCAGTACTTC
TRBD1	TRBV5-1	NA	TRBJ2-1	CASSPRSFARDRVYGEQFF	TGCGCCAGCAGCCCCCGGAGTTTCGCCCGGGACAGGGTGTACGGTGAGCAGTTCTTC
TRBD1	TRBV28	NA	TRBJ2-7	CAASRTGTGGYEQYF	TGTGCCGCCTCGAGGACGGGGACAGGGGGCTACGAGCAGTACTTC
NA	TRBV28	once	TRBJ2-4	CASTAGRAGAKNIQYF	TGTGCCAGCACCGCGGGTCGCGCCGGGGCCAAAAACATTCAGTACTTC
TRBD1	TRBV4-3	NA	TRBJ1-6	CASSQAGDRGRNNSPLHF	TGCGCCAGCAGCCAGGCTGGGGACAGGGGTAGGAATAATTCCCCCCTCCACTTT
TRBD1	TRBV13	NA	TRBJ1-1	CASSLWDRGGSDTEAFF	TGTGCCAGCAGCTTATGGGACAGGGGAGGGTCGGACACTGAAGCTTTCTTT
NA	TRBV9	NA	TRBJ1-5	CASSPDVGFNQPQHF	TGTGCCAGCAGCCCCGACGTGGGCTTCAATCAGCCCCAGCATTTT
NA	TRBV6-1	NA	TRBJ2-7	CASSATAGSFTYEQYF	TGTGCCAGCAGTGCAACTGCCGGGTCCTTCACCTACGAGCAGTACTTC
TRBD1	TRBV15	NA	TRBJ1-2	CATTQQGARNGYTF	TGTGCCACCACTCAACAGGGGGCTAGGAATGGCTACACCTTC
NA	TRBV19	NA	TRBJ1-1	CASSPGQTMNTEAFF	TGTGCCAGTAGTCCAGGACAGACAATGAACACTGAAGCTTTCTTT
TRBD2	TRBV7-9	NA	TRBJ2-1	CASSLAGGINEQFF	TGTGCCAGCAGCTTAGCGGGGGGGATAAATGAGCAGTTCTTC
NA	TRBV2	NA	TRBJ1-1	CASSGIMAGTEAFF	TGTGCCAGCAGCGGTATCATGGCAGGCACTGAAGCTTTCTTT
TRBD2	TRBV5-1	NA	TRBJ2-2	CASSLELAGVNGELFF	TGCGCCAGCAGCTTGGAACTAGCGGGAGTGAACGGGGAGCTGTTTTTT
NA	TRBV9	NA	TRBJ1-3	CASSVEGQTSGNTIYF	TGTGCCAGCAGCGTAGAGGGGCAGACCTCTGGAAACACCATATATTTT
TRBD2	TRBV9	NA	TRBJ2-5	CASSVRGSGGIHQETQYF	TGTGCCAGCAGCGTACGGGGTAGCGGGGGCATCCACCAAGAGACCCAGTACTTC
NA	TRBV5-3	NA	TRBJ1-2	CARSLVNRWSAGKCYGYTF	TGTGCCAGAAGCTTGGTGAATCGTTGGTCCGCAGGGAAATGCTATGGCTACACCTTC
NA	TRBV7-6	once	TRBJ2-7	CASSLAASTYEQYF	TGTGCCAGCAGCTTAGCGGCCAGTACCTACGAGCAGTACTTC
NA	TRBV27	NA	TRBJ1-6	CASSPRGSYNSPLHF	TGTGCCAGCAGTCCCAGAGGGTCCTATAATTCACCCCTCCACTTT
NA	TRBV15	NA	TRBJ2-5	CATSRHGTPLETQYF	TGTGCCACCAGCAGGCACGGTACTCCTCTAGAGACCCAGTACTTC
NA	TRBV27	NA	TRBJ2-7	CASSGQNYEQYF	TGTGCCAGCAGTGGACAGAACTACGAGCAGTACTTC